This T cell receptor beta chain is from a study of somatic mutations in T cells in chronic GVHD (dated by TCRdb to about 2020). Isolated genomic DNA was used for TCRbeta deep sequencing. TCRbeta CDR3 sequencing and initial data processing were performed as a commercial service with the immunoSEQ assay. From the authors' description of their analysis: Reads were demultiplexed, adapter and primer sequences were trimmed, similar clones were merged through frequency-ratio clustering, and V, D, J genes were annotated using IMGT. TCRdb mirrors the immuneACCESS table, restricted to in-frame sequences. Some clones are absent from its copies; in checked studies, under half trace to an unresolved V gene, and the reason for the others is unknown. The V and J calls and clone size were taken over from that table, and D and trimming were inferred from the DNA. A total of around 13,000 clones appear in this sample, roughly 78% of them only once. The ten largest clones capture 32% of the sample.

Sorting staining used anti-CD3, anti-CD4, anti-CD8 and a Vbeta20 antibody from the IOTest Beta Mark kit on a FACSAria III, with purity above 98%. Peripheral blood was collected in sodium heparin tubes, and mononuclear cells were isolated by Ficoll-Paque PLUS density gradient centrifugation. CD4+ Vbeta20+, CD4+ Vbeta20-, and CD8+ T cell fractions were FACS-sorted before TCRbeta deep sequencing. The trim is 1 base for V and 0 bases for J, with a gap of 13 bases between the germline ends. From the cysteine up to the phenylalanine, the CDR3 has a length of 17 residues. Of the read, only the CDR3 DNA is kept; its 51 bases are in frame from base 1. Based on the germline V gene, the CDR1 and CDR2 sequences are SGHVS and FNYEAQ. This clone was observed once. Its binding antigen is unknown. Base qualities are not recorded, but no much larger clone differs from it by a single base.

The TCR sequence derives from a male patient between 45 and 60 years old with chronic graft-versus-host disease. In patients who had a transplant, some T cells may come from the graft donor. Sequenced: Vbeta20-negative CD4+ T cells from blood. This sample's cell subset or site label indicates: CD4+ T cells sorted as TCR Vbeta20 negative by flow cytometry. The chain is encoded by TRBV7-6 joined to TRBJ1-3, with no reliable assignment of the D segment. The CDR3 corresponds to CASSLEVGRSSGNTIYF. Read as DNA, the sequence is TGTGCCAGCAGCTTAGAGGTTGGTAGGAGCTCTGGAAACACCATATATTTT.